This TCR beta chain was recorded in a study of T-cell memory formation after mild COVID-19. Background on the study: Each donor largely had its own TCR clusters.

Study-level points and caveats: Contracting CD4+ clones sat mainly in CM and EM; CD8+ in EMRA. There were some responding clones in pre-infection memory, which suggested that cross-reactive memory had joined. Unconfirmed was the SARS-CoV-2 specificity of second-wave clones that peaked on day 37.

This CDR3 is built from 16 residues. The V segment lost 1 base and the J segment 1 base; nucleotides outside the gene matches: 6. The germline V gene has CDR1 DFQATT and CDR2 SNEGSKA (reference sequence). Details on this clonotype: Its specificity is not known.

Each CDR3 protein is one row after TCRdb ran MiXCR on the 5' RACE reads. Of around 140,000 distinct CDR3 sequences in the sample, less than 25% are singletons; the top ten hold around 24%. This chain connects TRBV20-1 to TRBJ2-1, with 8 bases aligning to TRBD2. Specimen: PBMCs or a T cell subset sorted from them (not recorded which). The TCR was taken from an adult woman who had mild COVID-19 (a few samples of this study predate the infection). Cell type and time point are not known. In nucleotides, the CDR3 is TGCAGTGCTAGAGGCCCCCTAGCGGGTTCCTACAATGAGCAGTTCTTC. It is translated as CSARGPLAGSYNEQFF.